Presented here are 30 T cell receptor beta chains from one specimen sequenced in a study of cytomegalovirus exposure and HLA in healthy donors. The PCR used 60 Vbeta and 13 Jbeta primers. The data were produced by immunoSEQ multiplex PCR, yet TCRdb's version contains in-frame clones alone and is incomplete. Of about 120,000 clones listed, about 59% are singletons. Sequencing was done on a sample of PBMCs. These receptors came from a woman in her forties in good health and CMV-seropositive.

The genes are TRBV4-2 and TRBJ2-1; D is undetermined. Germline V lookup: CDR1 LGHNA, CDR2 YNFKEQ. This CDR3 comprises 15 residues. V was cut by 0 bases and J by 0 bases, with 6 bases left in between. The CDR3 is CASSQESSSYNEQFF. The DNA of the CDR3 is TGTGCCAGCAGCCAAGAATCCTCCTCCTACAATGAGCAGTTCTTC.

The chain combines TRBV27 with TRBJ1-2; 7 nucleotides line up with TRBD1. V lost 6 bases and J lost 0; bases outside the gene matches: 4. Germline V gene data show CDR1 as MNHEY and CDR2 as SMNVEV (reference sequence). CDR3 length equals 14 residues. This CDR3 is CASSRQGANYGYTF. DNA for the CDR3: TGTGCCAGCAGCCGACAGGGCGCTAACTATGGCTACACCTTC.

The chain joins TRBV15 to TRBJ1-4; D is possibly TRBD1 (6 bases). This CDR3 has 14 amino acids. Germline loops: CDR1 LNHNV, CDR2 YYDKDF (reference sequence). The V and J ends lost 1 base and 7 bases respectively, with 10 bases between them. This CDR3 is CATSRGRGSEKLFF. The CDR3 DNA follows: TGTGCCACCAGCAGAGGCAGGGGTAGTGAAAAACTGTTTTTT.

The chain is built from TRBV7-8 and TRBJ1-5; 8 bases are shared with TRBD1. V lost 5 bases, J lost 6 bases, and 6 bases stayed unmatched. Looked up from germline, CDR1 is SGHVS and CDR2 is FQNEAQ. This CDR3 has 14 residues. CDR3 loop: CASSQDRVGQPQHF. The CDR3 DNA sequence: TGTGCCAGCAGCCAGGACAGGGTGGGTCAGCCCCAGCATTTT.

In its sample, this clone was seen a few times. The V and J genes are TRBV5-4 and TRBJ2-2; the match to TRBD2 covers 9 bases. The germline CDR1 and CDR2 sequences are SGHNT and YYREEE (reference sequence). The CDR3 is 14 amino acids. The J segment lost 3 bases and the V segment lost 8 bases, leaving 5 bases of the junction unmatched. CDR3: CASLAGVDTGELFF. CDR3 coding DNA: TGTGCCAGTTTAGCGGGAGTCGACACCGGGGAGCTGTTTTTT.

This clone was observed once. CDR3 nucleotide sequence: TGTGCCAGCAGCCCTACTCGCGCCGGCGAGCAGTACTTC. As protein: CASSPTRAGEQYF. The V gene is TRBV5-4, the J gene TRBJ2-7; D call uncertain. Germline lookup yields CDR1 SGHNT and CDR2 YYREEE (reference sequence). V lost 4 bases and J 6 bases, leaving 14 bases between the germline ends. This CDR3 contains 13 residues.

This clone came up a few times. The rearrangement links TRBV4-1 to TRBJ2-7; TRBD2 matches 10 bases. The germline V gene has CDR1 MGHRA and CDR2 YSYEKL. V lost 6 bases to trimming and J lost 3 bases; unmatched junction nucleotides: 8. This CDR3 contains 15 residues. CDR3 residues: CASRPLGTSDYEQYF. Written as DNA, the CDR3 is TGCGCCAGCAGACCCCTTGGGACTAGCGACTACGAGCAGTACTTC.

This CDR3 is CASTRGGGDEAFF. CDR3 coding DNA: TGTGCCAGCACCCGAGGGGGGGGCGATGAAGCTTTCTTT. The chain recombines TRBV28 with TRBJ1-1, with a possible D match to TRBD1 (6 bases). CDR3 length: 13 residues. V lost 7 bases to trimming and J lost 7 bases, with 16 bases between them. The germline V gene encodes CDR1 MDHEN and CDR2 SYDVKM.

This chain joins TRBV11-1 and TRBJ2-1; the D is unclear. V was trimmed by 2 bases and J by 4 bases, leaving 9 bases between them. Germline-derived CDR1 and CDR2 are SGHAT and FQDESV (reference sequence). CDR3 length: 14 residues. As DNA, the CDR3 is TGTGCCAGCAGCTTATATCGCGGTTACAATGAGCAGTTCTTC. As protein: CASSLYRGYNEQFF.

The chain recombines TRBV11-3 with TRBJ2-7; TRBD2 matches at 11 bases. Germline V gene sequence: CDR1 SGHNT, CDR2 YENEEA. The CDR3 has 17 amino acids. V trimming: 1 base; J trimming: 1 base; junction bases outside the gene matches: 6. The DNA of the CDR3 is TGTGCCAGCAGCTTAGGCCCCCTAGCGGGAGGATCCTACGAGCAGTACTTC. This translates into CASSLGPLAGGSYEQYF. The full variable domain, with the rest looked up from reference TRBV11-3 and TRBJ2-7, is EAGVVQSPRYKIIEKKQPVAFWCNPISGHNTLYWYLQNLGQGPELLIRYENEEAVDDSQLPKDRFSAERLKGVDSTLKIQPAELGDSAVYLCASSLGPLAGGSYEQYFGPGTRLTVT.

This clone has more than one count but fewer than ten. One end of the junction does not line up with germline, which may come from a read error. This chain links TRBV7-9 with TRBJ1-2; the D gene is possibly TRBD1 (5 bases). The CDR3 runs 15 residues. Per the germline V gene, CDR1 is SEHNR and CDR2 is FQNEAQ (reference sequence). For the CDR3, the DNA is TGTTCCAGCAGCTTAGAAGAACAGGTTGGCTATGGCTACACCTTC. Protein product: CSSSLEEQVGYGYTF.

The chain is built from TRBV19 and TRBJ1-1; D gene uncertain. Germline V lookup: CDR1 LNHDA, CDR2 SQIVND (reference sequence). The ends were cut back, 6 bases at V and 6 bases at J, with 17 bases in the middle. The CDR3 covers 14 residues. The CDR3: CASRPSGRGPEAFF. As DNA, the CDR3 is TGTGCCAGTAGACCGAGCGGAAGAGGGCCTGAAGCTTTCTTT.

The CDR3 bases are TGTGCCAGCAGCAGTAGCGGGAGGGCCGAGACCCAGTACTTC. This translates into CASSSSGRAETQYF. This chain connects TRBV7-2 to TRBJ2-5; 11 bases match TRBD2. This CDR3 contains 14 residues. In germline, CDR1 is SGHTA, CDR2 FQGNSA. With V trimmed by 5 bases and J by 5 bases, 4 bases remained unmatched.

The genes are TRBV2 and TRBJ1-1; 8 bases align to TRBD1. Germline V gene data show CDR1 as SNHLY and CDR2 as FYNNEI. J lost 3 bases, V lost 10 bases, and 7 bases had no gene match. The CDR3 has 13 residues. CDR3 protein: CANRQGWDTEAFF. The CDR3 DNA reads as TGTGCCAACCGACAGGGGTGGGACACTGAAGCTTTCTTT.

This chain connects TRBV7-9 to TRBJ2-5; 9 bases map to TRBD1. The CDR3 loop spans 14 amino acids. CDR1 is SEHNR, CDR2 FQNEAQ, per germline (reference sequence). After removal of 6 bases from V and 5 bases from J, the junction contained 7 bases not matched to a gene. The CDR3 reads CASRGDREGETQYF. The DNA for the CDR3 is TGTGCCAGCAGGGGGGACAGGGAAGGTGAGACCCAGTACTTC.

This clone was observed a few times. This sequence joins TRBV7-2 and TRBJ2-7; TRBD1 might be the D (5 bases). The CDR3 has 14 residues. Germline V gene lookup returns CDR1 SGHTA and CDR2 FQGNSA. Trimming cost V 3 bases and J 3 bases, with 12 bases left between them. In DNA, the CDR3 is TGTGCCAGCAGCTTGTCCCCAGGGAACTACGAGCAGTACTTC. Residues: CASSLSPGNYEQYF.

The chain recombines TRBV2 with TRBJ2-3; 7 bases align to TRBD2. The CDR3 consists of 14 residues. The ends lost 7 bases at V and 8 bases at J; junction bases unmatched: 12. Per germline, CDR1 SNHLY and CDR2 FYNNEI. The CDR3: CASIGNGGSSTQYF. DNA for the CDR3: TGTGCCAGCATAGGGAACGGCGGGAGCAGTACGCAGTATTTT.

The chain employs TRBV4-3 and TRBJ2-7, with D maybe TRBD2 (6 bases). The V gene's germline CDR1 is LGHNA and CDR2 YSLEER. Trimming shortened V by 0 bases and J by 3 bases, and 12 bases separated the two germline ends. The CDR3 contains 15 residues. CDR3 residues: CASSQERDIYYEQYF. The CDR3 region has the DNA TGCGCCAGCAGCCAAGAGCGGGATATTTACTACGAGCAGTACTTC.

The chain employs TRBV19 and TRBJ1-6; 7 bases map to TRBD1. Trimming removed 9 bases from V and 8 bases from J; junction bases left unmatched: 13. Germline loops: CDR1 LNHDA, CDR2 SQIVND (reference sequence). The CDR3 spans 15 residues. The CDR3 DNA reads TGTGCCAGCTCCAAACAGGGGAGGTCTTATTCACCCCTCCACTTT. Its protein product is CASSKQGRSYSPLHF.

This chain joins TRBV18 and TRBJ1-2; tentative D call: TRBD1 (5 bases). Between the trimmed V and J ends, which lost 4 bases and 4 bases, there was a span of 10 bases. The germline gives CDR1 KGHSH, CDR2 LQKENI. This CDR3 has 13 residues. The chain's CDR3 is CASSLGGSYGYTF. CDR3 nucleotide sequence: TGTGCCAGCTCACTCGGGGGTAGCTATGGCTACACCTTC.

The V gene is TRBV7-9, the J gene TRBJ1-2; D is possibly TRBD1 (6 bases). This CDR3 region has 15 residues. The V gene's germline CDR1 is SEHNR and CDR2 FQNEAQ (reference sequence). V was clipped by 0 bases and J by 4 bases, with 12 bases between them. The CDR3 loop is CASSLAGGEIYGYTF. In DNA form, the CDR3 reads TGTGCCAGCAGCTTAGCAGGGGGTGAGATCTATGGCTACACCTTC.

The chain joins TRBV25-1 to TRBJ2-5; D is unresolved. Trimming removed 2 bases at V and 2 bases at J, with 9 bases between. The CDR3 extends over 14 amino acids. CDR1 is MGHDK, CDR2 SYGVNS, per germline. The CDR3 loop is CASSEPVFQETQYF. Here the CDR3 DNA reads TGTGCCAGCAGTGAACCGGTTTTTCAAGAGACCCAGTACTTC.

The J gene is TRBJ2-6, the V gene TRBV4-1; D call uncertain. The CDR3 totals 17 residues. In germline, CDR1 is MGHRA, CDR2 YSYEKL. Trimming pared 0 bases from V and 3 bases from J, leaving 12 bases between. The chain's CDR3 is CASSQDLARSGANVLTF. The CDR3 DNA reads as TGCGCCAGCAGCCAAGATTTGGCGCGGAGTGGGGCCAACGTCCTGACTTTC.

The chain joins TRBV10-3 to TRBJ2-7; D perhaps matches TRBD2 (6 bases). This CDR3 comprises 14 residues. Germline V gene data show CDR1 as ENHRY and CDR2 as SYGVKD. Trimming removed 1 base from V and 5 bases from J, with 12 bases in between. The CDR3 reads CAISEWGEANEQYF. In DNA, the CDR3 is TGTGCCATCAGTGAGTGGGGGGAGGCCAACGAGCAGTACTTC.

The chain uses TRBV27 and TRBJ2-7; TRBD1 agrees at 9 bases. CDR3 length: 16 residues. From germline, CDR1 is MNHEY and CDR2 SMNVEV (reference sequence). V shed 6 bases, J shed 6 bases, and the junction held 15 bases outside the gene matches. The CDR3 sequence is CASSQTGTGRLGEQYF. Here the CDR3 DNA reads TGTGCCAGCAGCCAAACCGGGACAGGGAGATTGGGCGAGCAGTACTTC.

This clone was observed once. This sequence joins TRBV9 and TRBJ1-4; D unresolved. CDR3 size: 16 residues. The germline V and J ends were trimmed by 4 bases and 4 bases, with 17 bases remaining between them. CDR1 SGDLS and CDR2 YYNGEE come from the germline V gene. CDR3 coding DNA: TGTGCCAGCAGCCCCCAAAGGGCGGGTCTTAATGAAAAACTGTTTTTT. Its protein product is CASSPQRAGLNEKLFF.

CDR3 DNA sequence: TGTGCCAGCAGCTTTTTAGCGGGAGGCACAGATACGCAGTATTTT. Its translation: CASSFLAGGTDTQYF. The chain has TRBV7-3 and TRBJ2-3, with 9 nucleotides matching TRBD2. The CDR3 totals 15 residues. With 3 bases clipped from V and 1 base from J, the junction kept 2 bases outside the gene matches. Germline V gene data show CDR1 as SGHTA and CDR2 as FQGTGA.

The chain combines TRBV30 with TRBJ1-4; possible D gene TRBD1, 6 bases. Germline V lookup: CDR1 GTSNPN, CDR2 SVGIG (reference sequence). This CDR3 spans 14 amino acids. The V end was cut by 4 bases, the J end by 1 base, with 10 bases between. The CDR3 nucleotides are TGTGCCTGGAACAGGGTCGGAACTAATGAAAAACTGTTTTTT. Translated: CAWNRVGTNEKLFF.

This clone occurred a few times. V usage is TRBV7-8 and J usage is TRBJ1-6, with D perhaps TRBD1 (5 bases). The CDR3 covers 15 residues. In germline, CDR1 is SGHVS, CDR2 FQNEAQ. Trimming left V 6 bases short and J 8 bases short, with 17 bases between. CDR3 bases: TGTGCCAGCAGGGCAATCAGGGCGGAAGATTCACCCCTCCACTTT. It specifies CASRAIRAEDSPLHF. Full variable domain (remainder filled in from reference TRBV7-8 and TRBJ1-6): GAGVSQSPRYKVAKRGQDVALRCDPISGHVSLFWYQQALGQGPEFLTYFQNEAQLDKSGLPSDRFFAERPEGSVSTLKIQRTQQEDSAVYLCASRAIRAEDSPLHFGNGTRLTVT.

This clone was counted a few times. The chain is built from TRBV9 and TRBJ1-2; 8 nucleotides match TRBD1. Germline assignment: CDR1 SGDLS and CDR2 YYNGEE. This CDR3 comprises 14 residues. With 3 bases clipped from V and 4 bases from J, the junction kept 5 bases outside the gene matches. This CDR3 is CASSGGQGLYGYTF. CDR3 sequence (DNA): TGTGCCAGCAGCGGTGGACAGGGTCTCTATGGCTACACCTTC. Based on the CDR3 plus reference TRBV9 and TRBJ1-2, the full variable domain is DSGVTQTPKHLITATGQRVTLRCSPRSGDLSVYWYQQSLDQGLQFLIQYYNGEERAKGNILERFSAQQFPDLHSELNLSSLELGDSALYFCASSGGQGLYGYTFGSGTRLTVV.